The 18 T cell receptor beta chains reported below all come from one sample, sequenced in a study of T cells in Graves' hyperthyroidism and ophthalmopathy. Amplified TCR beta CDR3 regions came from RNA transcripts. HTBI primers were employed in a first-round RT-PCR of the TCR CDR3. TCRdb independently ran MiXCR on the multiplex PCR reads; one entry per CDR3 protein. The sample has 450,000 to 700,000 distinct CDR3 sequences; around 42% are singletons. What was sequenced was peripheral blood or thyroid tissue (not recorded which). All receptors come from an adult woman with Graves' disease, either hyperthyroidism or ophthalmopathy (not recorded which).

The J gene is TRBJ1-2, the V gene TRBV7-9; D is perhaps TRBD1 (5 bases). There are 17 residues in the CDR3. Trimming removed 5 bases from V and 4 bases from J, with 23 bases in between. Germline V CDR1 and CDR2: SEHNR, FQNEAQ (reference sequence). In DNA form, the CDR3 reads TGTGCCAGCAGCCCCCGCGGGGGAAGGATTGACCCCTATGGCTACACCTTC. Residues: CASSPRGGRIDPYGYTF.

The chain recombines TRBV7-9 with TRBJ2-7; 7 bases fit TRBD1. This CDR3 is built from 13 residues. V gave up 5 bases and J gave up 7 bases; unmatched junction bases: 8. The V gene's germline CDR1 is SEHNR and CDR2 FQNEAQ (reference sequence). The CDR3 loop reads CASSHPVDREQYF. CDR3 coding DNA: TGTGCCAGCAGCCACCCAGTGGACAGGGAGCAGTACTTC.

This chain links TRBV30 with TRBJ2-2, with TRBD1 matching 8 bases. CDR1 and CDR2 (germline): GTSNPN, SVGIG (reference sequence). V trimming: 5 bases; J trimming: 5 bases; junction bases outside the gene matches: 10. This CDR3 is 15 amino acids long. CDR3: CAWRMGQVYTGELFF. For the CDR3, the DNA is TGTGCCTGGCGAATGGGACAGGTCTATACCGGGGAGCTGTTTTTT.

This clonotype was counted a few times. Here the CDR3 DNA reads TGTGCCAGCAGCCTCGGGACTCCTTCAGGCGATTCACCCCTCCACTTT. Translation gives CASSLGTPSGDSPLHF. The rearrangement links TRBV5-4 to TRBJ1-6, with a possible D match to TRBD1 (5 bases). The CDR3 sequence is 16 residues long. Germline V gene lookup returns CDR1 SGHNT and CDR2 YYREEE (reference sequence). Trimming shortened V by 4 bases and J by 8 bases, and 19 bases separated the two germline ends.

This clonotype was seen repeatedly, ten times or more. CDR3 protein: CASSQAFGAHLDQPQHF. CDR3 DNA: TGTGCCAGCAGCCAGGCGTTCGGGGCCCATCTTGATCAGCCCCAGCATTTT. This chain uses TRBV7-8 with TRBJ1-5, with D possibly matching TRBD1 (5 bases). Trimming pared 5 bases from V and 5 bases from J, leaving 22 bases between. Germline V gene sequence: CDR1 SGHVS, CDR2 FQNEAQ. This CDR3 contains 17 residues.

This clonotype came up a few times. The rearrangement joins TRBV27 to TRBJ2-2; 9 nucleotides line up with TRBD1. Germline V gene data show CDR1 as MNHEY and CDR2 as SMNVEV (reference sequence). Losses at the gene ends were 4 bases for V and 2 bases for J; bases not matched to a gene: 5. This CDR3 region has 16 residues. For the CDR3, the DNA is TGTGCCAGCAGTTCGGAGGGACAGGGAAACACCGGGGAGCTGTTTTTT. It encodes CASSSEGQGNTGELFF.

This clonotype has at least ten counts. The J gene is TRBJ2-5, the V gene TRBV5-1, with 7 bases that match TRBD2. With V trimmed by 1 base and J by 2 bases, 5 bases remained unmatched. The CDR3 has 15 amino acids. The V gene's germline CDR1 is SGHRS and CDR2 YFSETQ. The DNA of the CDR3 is TGCGCCAGCAGCTTGTACCTAGCGGCACAAGAGACCCAGTACTTC. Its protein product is CASSLYLAAQETQYF.

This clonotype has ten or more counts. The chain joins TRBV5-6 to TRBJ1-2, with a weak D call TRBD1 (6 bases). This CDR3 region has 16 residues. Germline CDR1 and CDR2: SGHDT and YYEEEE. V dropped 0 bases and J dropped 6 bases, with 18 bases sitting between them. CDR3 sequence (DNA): TGTGCCAGCAGCTTGGGACAGGCCCCGGCGGTTCATGGCTACACCTTC. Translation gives CASSLGQAPAVHGYTF.

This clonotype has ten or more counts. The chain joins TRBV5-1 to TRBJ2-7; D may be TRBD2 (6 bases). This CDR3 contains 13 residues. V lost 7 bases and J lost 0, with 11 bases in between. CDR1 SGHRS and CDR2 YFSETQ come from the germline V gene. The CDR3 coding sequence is TGCGCCAGCCGGGACTCCAGCTCCTACGAGCAGTACTTC. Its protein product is CASRDSSSYEQYF.

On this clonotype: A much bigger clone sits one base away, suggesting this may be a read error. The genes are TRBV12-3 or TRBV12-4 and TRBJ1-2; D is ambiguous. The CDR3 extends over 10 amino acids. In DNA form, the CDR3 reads TGTGCCAGCAGCGACTATAGCTACACCTTC. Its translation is CASSDYSYTF.

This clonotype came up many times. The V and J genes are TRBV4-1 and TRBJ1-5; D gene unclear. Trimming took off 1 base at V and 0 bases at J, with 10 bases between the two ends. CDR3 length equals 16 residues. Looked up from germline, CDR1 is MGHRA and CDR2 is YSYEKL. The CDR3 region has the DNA TGCGCCAGCAGCCAAGGCCTCGGACGTAGCAATCAGCCCCAGCATTTT. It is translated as CASSQGLGRSNQPQHF.

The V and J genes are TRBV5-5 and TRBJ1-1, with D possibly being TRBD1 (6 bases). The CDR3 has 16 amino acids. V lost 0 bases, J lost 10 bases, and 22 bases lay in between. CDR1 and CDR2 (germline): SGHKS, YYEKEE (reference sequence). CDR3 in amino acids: CASSLGTYYRASAAFF. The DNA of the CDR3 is TGTGCCAGCAGCTTGGGTACCTATTACAGGGCCAGTGCAGCTTTCTTT.

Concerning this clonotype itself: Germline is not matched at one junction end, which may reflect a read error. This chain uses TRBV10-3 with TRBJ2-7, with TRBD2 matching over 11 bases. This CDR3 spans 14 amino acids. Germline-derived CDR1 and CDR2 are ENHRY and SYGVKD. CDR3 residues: CSIAGGPGLSEQYF. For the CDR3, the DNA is TGTTCCATAGCGGGAGGGCCGGGTTTGAGCGAGCAGTACTTC.

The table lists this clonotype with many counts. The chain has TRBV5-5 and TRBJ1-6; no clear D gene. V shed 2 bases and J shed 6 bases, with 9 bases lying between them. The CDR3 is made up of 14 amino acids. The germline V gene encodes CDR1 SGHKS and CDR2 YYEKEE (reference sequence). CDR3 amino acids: CASSLRHTNSPLHF. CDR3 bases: TGTGCCAGCAGCTTACGACACACTAATTCACCCCTCCACTTT.

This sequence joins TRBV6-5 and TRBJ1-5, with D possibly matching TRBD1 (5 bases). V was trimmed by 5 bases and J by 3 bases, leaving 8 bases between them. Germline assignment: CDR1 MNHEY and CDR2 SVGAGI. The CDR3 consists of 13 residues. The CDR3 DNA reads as TGTGCCAGCAGTCGGACACTCAATCAGCCCCAGCATTTT. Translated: CASSRTLNQPQHF.

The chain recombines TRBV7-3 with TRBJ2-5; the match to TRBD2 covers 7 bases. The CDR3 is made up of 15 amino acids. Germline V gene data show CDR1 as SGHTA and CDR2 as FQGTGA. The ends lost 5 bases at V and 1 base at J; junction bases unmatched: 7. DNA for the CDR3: TGTGCCAGCAGCCCGGGCGGGACTACCCAAGAGACCCAGTACTTC. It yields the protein CASSPGGTTQETQYF. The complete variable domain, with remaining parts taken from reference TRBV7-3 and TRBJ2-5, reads GAGVSQTPSNKVTEKGKYVELRCDPISGHTALYWYRQSLGQGPEFLIYFQGTGAADDSGLPNDRFFAVRPEGSVSTLKIQRTERGDSAVYLCASSPGGTTQETQYFGPGTRLLVL.

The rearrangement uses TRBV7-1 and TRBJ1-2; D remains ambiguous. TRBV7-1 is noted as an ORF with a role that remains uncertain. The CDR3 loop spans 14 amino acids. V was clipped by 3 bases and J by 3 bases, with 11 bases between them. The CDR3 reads CASSSDRVDYGYTF. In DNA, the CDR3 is TGTGCCAGCAGCTCCGATCGGGTCGACTATGGCTACACCTTC.

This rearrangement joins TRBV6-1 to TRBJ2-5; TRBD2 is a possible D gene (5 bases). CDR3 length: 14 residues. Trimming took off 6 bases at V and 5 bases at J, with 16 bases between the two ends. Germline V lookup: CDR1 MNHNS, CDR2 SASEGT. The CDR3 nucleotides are TGTGCCAGCAGCCAAGCCTTGACGGGGGAGACCCAGTACTTC. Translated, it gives CASSQALTGETQYF.